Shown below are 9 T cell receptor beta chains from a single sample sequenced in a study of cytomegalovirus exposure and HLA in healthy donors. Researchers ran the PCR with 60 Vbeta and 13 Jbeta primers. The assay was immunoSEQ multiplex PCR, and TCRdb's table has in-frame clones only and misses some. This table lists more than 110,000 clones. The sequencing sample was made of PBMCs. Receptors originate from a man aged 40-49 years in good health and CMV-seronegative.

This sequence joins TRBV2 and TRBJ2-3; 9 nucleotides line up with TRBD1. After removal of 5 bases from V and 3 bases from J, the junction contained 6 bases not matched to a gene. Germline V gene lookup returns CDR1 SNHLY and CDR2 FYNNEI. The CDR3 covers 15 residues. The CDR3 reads CASSSLDRGTDTQYF. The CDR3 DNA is TGTGCCAGCAGTAGCCTGGACAGGGGAACAGATACGCAGTATTTT.

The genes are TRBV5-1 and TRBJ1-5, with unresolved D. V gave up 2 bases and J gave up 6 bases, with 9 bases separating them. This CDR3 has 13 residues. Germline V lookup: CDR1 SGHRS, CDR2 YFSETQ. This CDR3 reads CASSFSGSQPQHF. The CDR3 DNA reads TGCGCCAGCAGCTTTTCAGGTTCTCAGCCCCAGCATTTT.

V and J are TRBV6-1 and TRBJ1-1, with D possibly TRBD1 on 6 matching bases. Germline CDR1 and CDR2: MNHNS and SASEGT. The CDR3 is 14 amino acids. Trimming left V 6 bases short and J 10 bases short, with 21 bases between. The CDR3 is CASSIDRLKSGAFF. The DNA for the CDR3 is TGTGCCAGCAGCATCGACAGGCTAAAGTCAGGAGCTTTCTTT.

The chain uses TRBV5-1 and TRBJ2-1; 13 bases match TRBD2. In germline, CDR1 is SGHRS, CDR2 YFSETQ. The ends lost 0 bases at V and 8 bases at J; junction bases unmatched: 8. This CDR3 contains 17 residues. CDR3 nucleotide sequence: TGCGCCAGCAGCTTGGCCGGACTAGCGGGGGTCTCGGATGAGCAGTTCTTC. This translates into CASSLAGLAGVSDEQFF.

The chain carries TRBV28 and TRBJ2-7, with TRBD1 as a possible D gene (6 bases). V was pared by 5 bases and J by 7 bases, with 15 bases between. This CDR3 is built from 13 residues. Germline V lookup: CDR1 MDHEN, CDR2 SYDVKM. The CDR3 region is CASSNEATGEQYF. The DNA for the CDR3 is TGTGCCAGCAGTAATGAGGCCACAGGGGAGCAGTACTTC.

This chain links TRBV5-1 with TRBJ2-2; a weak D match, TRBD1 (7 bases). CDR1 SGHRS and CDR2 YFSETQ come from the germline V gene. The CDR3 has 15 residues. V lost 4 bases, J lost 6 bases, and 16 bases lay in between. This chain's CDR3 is CASSGGTVSAGELFF. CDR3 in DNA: TGCGCCAGCAGCGGCGGGACAGTAAGCGCCGGGGAGCTGTTTTTT.

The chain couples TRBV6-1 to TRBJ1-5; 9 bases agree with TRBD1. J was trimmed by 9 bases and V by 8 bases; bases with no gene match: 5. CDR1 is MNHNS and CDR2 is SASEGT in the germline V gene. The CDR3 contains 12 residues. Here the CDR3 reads CASRQGGTPQHF. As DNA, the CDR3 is TGTGCCAGCCGACAGGGGGGAACGCCCCAGCATTTT.

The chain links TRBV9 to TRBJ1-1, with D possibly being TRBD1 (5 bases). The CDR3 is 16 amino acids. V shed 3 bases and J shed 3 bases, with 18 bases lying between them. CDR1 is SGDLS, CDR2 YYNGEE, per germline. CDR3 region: CASSAPPRDSDTEAFF. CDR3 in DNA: TGTGCCAGCAGCGCTCCCCCGCGGGACTCTGACACTGAAGCTTTCTTT.

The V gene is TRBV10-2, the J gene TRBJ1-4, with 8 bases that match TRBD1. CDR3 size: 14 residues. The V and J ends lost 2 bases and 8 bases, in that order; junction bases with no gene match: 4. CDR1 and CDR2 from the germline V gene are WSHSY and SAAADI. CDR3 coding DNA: TGCGCCAGCAGTGAGGCAGGGGGCAGAGAAAAACTGTTTTTT. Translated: CASSEAGGREKLFF.